The sequence of this T cell receptor beta chain was determined in a study of blood T cell repertoires in COVID-19. Turning to the study itself: Samples taken during acute and convalescent COVID-19 were collected in the United States, Italy and Spain.

This CDR3 is 16 amino acids long. Germline V CDR1 and CDR2: KGHDR, SFDVKD. Trimming took 5 bases from V and 4 from J; bases not matched to a gene: 9. Participant reports of clinical history set cohort assignment. Authors' analysis steps: Using reference gene primer amplification, nucleated cell counts were estimated. TCRdb keeps only in-frame clones here, not all; method: immunoSEQ multiplex PCR. V and J calls and clone size are as listed in that table; D and trimming were resolved from the DNA. The sample consists of some 270,000 clones, less than 95% of them appearing once. The chain joins TRBV24-1 to TRBJ2-3; 9 positions agree with TRBD1. Sequencing input: PBMCs or T cells enriched from blood (not recorded which). The clonotype originates from a man aged 35-49 years who had been exposed to COVID-19. Here the CDR3 reads CATSAVRGQGADTQYF. For the CDR3, the DNA is TGTGCCACCAGTGCGGTCCGGGGACAGGGCGCAGATACGCAGTATTTT.